One sample yielded the 31 T cell receptor beta chains listed below, sequenced in a study of OX40 agonist ivuxolimab in advanced cancers. Repertoires were generated with immunoSEQ multiplex PCR, while TCRdb's copy carries only in-frame clones and drops some. This table holds around 68,000 clones, around nine tenths found once. Sequenced material: CD4+ or CD8+ T cells sorted from blood, taken in a trial of the OX40 agonist ivuxolimab. All receptors come from an adult with an advanced solid tumor such as melanoma, head and neck, liver or kidney cancer.

The chain recombines TRBV10-3 with TRBJ1-2; D may be TRBD1 (5 bases). Germline CDR1 is ENHRY and CDR2 is SYGVKD. The V end lost 6 bases, the J end lost 0 bases, and 17 bases lay between the germline ends. The CDR3 runs to 16 residues. The CDR3 DNA reads as TGTGCCATCAGAAAGTCAGGGCTTCGGGCTAACTATGGCTACACCTTC. Amino acid sequence: CAIRKSGLRANYGYTF.

The chain couples TRBV21-1 to TRBJ1-4; TRBD1 is the table's D call, not checked against the DNA. TRBV21-1 is termed a pseudogene. The CDR3 spans 16 residues. This chain's CDR3 is CASSPRQRPTNEKLFF. CDR3 sequence (DNA): TGTGCCAGCAGCCCCCGACAGCGCCCAACTAATGAAAAACTGTTTTTT.

The V gene is TRBV27, the J gene TRBJ2-7, with TRBD1 matching 9 bases. The trim removed 5 bases at V and 5 bases at J, leaving 7 bases unmatched. Germline V gives CDR1 MNHEY, CDR2 SMNVEV (reference sequence). This CDR3 region has 14 residues. For the CDR3, the DNA is TGTGCCAGCAGTGCGGACAGGGGAGAGGACGAGCAGTACTTC. Its protein product is CASSADRGEDEQYF.

The chain links TRBV5-1 to TRBJ2-3; weak D call: TRBD2 (6 bases). This CDR3 region has 15 residues. Looked up from germline, CDR1 is SGHRS and CDR2 is YFSETQ. Deletions cut 7 bases from V and 2 bases from J, with 17 bases between. The CDR3 DNA reads as TGCGCCAGCGGGAATCTAGCGCTCACCACAGATACGCAGTATTTT. It encodes CASGNLALTTDTQYF.

The chain joins TRBV30 to TRBJ1-2; D gene uncertain. The CDR3 consists of 13 residues. V lost 0 bases and J lost 8, with 13 bases in between. Per the germline V gene, CDR1 is GTSNPN and CDR2 is SVGIG (reference sequence). This CDR3 is CAWSVSGVGGYTF. The CDR3 bases are TGTGCCTGGAGTGTAAGTGGGGTTGGAGGCTACACCTTC.

This CDR3 is CASSLLFPDRLGTNEKLFF. The CDR3, as DNA: TGTGCCAGCAGTTTATTATTCCCGGACAGGTTGGGGACTAATGAAAAACTGTTTTTT. This chain connects TRBV27 to TRBJ1-4; 7 bases map to TRBD1. Trimming cost V 1 base and J 2 bases; bases outside gene matches: 13. The CDR3 runs to 19 residues. Germline V CDR1 and CDR2: MNHEY, SMNVEV (reference sequence).

The gene calls are TRBV4-2 and TRBJ1-6; D unresolved. Germline V gene lookup returns CDR1 LGHNA and CDR2 YNFKEQ. V lost 4 bases and J 7 bases, leaving 14 bases between the germline ends. The CDR3 spans 15 residues. The CDR3 DNA reads as TGTGCCAGCAGCCTCAGGACTGACTTAAATTCACCCCTCCACTTT. Amino acids: CASSLRTDLNSPLHF.

V and J are TRBV5-1 and TRBJ1-6; 8 bases are a match to TRBD1. With V trimmed by 4 bases and J by 7 bases, 7 bases remained unmatched. This CDR3 has 15 amino acids. Germline V lookup: CDR1 SGHRS, CDR2 YFSETQ. The CDR3 region has the DNA TGCGCCAGCAGCACCGCACCAGGGGGCAATTCACCCCTCCACTTT. Its translation is CASSTAPGGNSPLHF.

V and J are TRBV11-2 and TRBJ2-7, with unresolved D. This CDR3 region has 13 residues. V lost 3 bases and J lost 3, with 9 bases in between. Germline V lookup: CDR1 SGHAT, CDR2 FQNNGV. The CDR3 nucleotides read TGTGCCAGCAGCTTGCTGACTGACTACGAGCAGTACTTC. This encodes CASSLLTDYEQYF.

The chain is built from TRBV18 and TRBJ2-1, with TRBD1 matching 7 bases. Germline CDR1 reads KGHSH; CDR2 reads LQKENI. V lost 2 bases and J lost 9; bases outside the gene matches: 7. This CDR3 spans 14 amino acids. CDR3 in DNA: TGTGCCAGCTCACCATTTACAGGGGAACCTGAGCAGTTCTTC. Amino acid sequence: CASSPFTGEPEQFF. Supplemented by reference TRBV18 and TRBJ2-1, the full variable domain reads NAGVMQNPRHLVRRRGQEARLRCSPMKGHSHVYWYRQLPEEGLKFMVYLQKENIIDESGMPKERFSAEFPKEGPSILRIQQVVRGDSAAYFCASSPFTGEPEQFFGPGTRLTVL.

The gene calls are TRBV11-2 and TRBJ2-5; D may be TRBD1 (6 bases). V dropped 1 base and J dropped 2 bases, with 17 bases sitting between them. The CDR3 covers 17 residues. The V gene's germline CDR1 is SGHAT and CDR2 FQNNGV. The chain's CDR3 is CASSLGGAGARQETQYF. CDR3 coding DNA: TGTGCCAGCAGCTTAGGGGGAGCAGGGGCGCGTCAAGAGACCCAGTACTTC.

Points on this clone: At one end, the junction sequence differs from germline, possibly due to a read error. The V call is TRBV18, the J call TRBJ1-3, with 7 positions matching TRBD1. The CDR3 covers 17 residues. The germline gives CDR1 KGHSH, CDR2 LQKENI. The CDR3 coding sequence is TGTGCCAGCTCAACACCGGCCGACAGGGTAACTGGAAACACCATATATTTT. Residues: CASSTPADRVTGNTIYF.

V gene TRBV14 combines with J gene TRBJ2-6; D not certain. The CDR3 sequence is 16 residues long. The germline gives CDR1 SGHDN, CDR2 FVKESK. V was trimmed by 1 base and J by 1 base, leaving 8 bases between them. This chain's CDR3 is CASSQVGLSGANVLTF. The CDR3 region has the DNA TGTGCCAGCAGCCAAGTGGGTTTATCTGGGGCCAACGTCCTGACTTTC.

The rearrangement joins TRBV10-3 to TRBJ1-2; D not certain. The CDR3 contains 14 residues. V was trimmed by 7 bases and J by 3 bases, leaving 15 bases between them. Germline CDR1 ENHRY, CDR2 SYGVKD. The CDR3 sequence is CAITDGPSDYGYTF. Here the CDR3 DNA reads TGTGCCATCACCGACGGCCCCTCAGACTATGGCTACACCTTC.

This clone showed up just a few times. The chain couples TRBV7-2 to TRBJ1-2; D is undetermined. This CDR3 spans 11 amino acids. Looked up from germline, CDR1 is SGHTA and CDR2 is FQGNSA. V gave up 3 bases and J gave up 7 bases, with 6 bases separating them. CDR3 DNA sequence: TGTGCCAGCAGCTTCTTGCTTGGCTACACCTTC. It specifies CASSFLLGYTF.

This clone has more than one count but fewer than ten. The CDR3 here is CSVGNQPQHF. CDR3 nucleotides: TGCAGTGTGGGAAATCAGCCCCAGCATTTT. The chain joins TRBV20-1 to TRBJ1-5, with D unclear. V was pared by 7 bases and J by 4 bases, with 5 bases between. Germline V CDR1 and CDR2: DFQATT, SNEGSKA (reference sequence). This CDR3 spans 10 amino acids.

The gene calls are TRBV7-2 and TRBJ2-5; TRBD1 aligns across 12 bases. Germline assignment: CDR1 SGHTA and CDR2 FQGNSA. This CDR3 has 15 residues. V shed 5 bases and J 5 bases; nucleotides not matched to a gene: 6. CDR3 amino acids: CASSTGDRGLETQYF. For the CDR3, the DNA is TGTGCCAGCAGCACGGGGGACAGGGGGCTGGAGACCCAGTACTTC.

The chain employs TRBV4-1 and TRBJ2-5, with D possibly matching TRBD2 (5 bases). Trimming took off 2 bases at V and 5 bases at J, with 15 bases between the two ends. The CDR3 is 15 amino acids. Germline loops: CDR1 MGHRA, CDR2 YSYEKL. For the CDR3, the DNA is TGCGCCAGCAGCCAACAAACCCCCGCGGGTGAGACCCAGTACTTC. Its protein product is CASSQQTPAGETQYF.

CDR3 coding DNA: TGTGCCACCACCGGGGACAGCTATGGCTACACCTTC. Its translation is CATTGDSYGYTF. J is TRBJ1-2 and V is TRBV4-2; 7 nucleotides line up with TRBD1. This CDR3 has 12 residues. The germline CDR1 and CDR2 sequences are LGHNA and YNFKEQ. V shed 10 bases, J shed 4 bases, and the junction held 6 bases outside the gene matches.

The chain links TRBV7-9 to TRBJ2-2, with 7 bases fitting TRBD1. Germline V gene sequence: CDR1 SEHNR, CDR2 FQNEAQ (reference sequence). There are 15 residues in the CDR3. The V segment lost 6 bases and the J segment 0 bases; nucleotides outside the gene matches: 4. As DNA, the CDR3 is TGTGCCAGCAGTTCACAGGGGCCGAACACCGGGGAGCTGTTTTTT. Its translation: CASSSQGPNTGELFF.

The chain links TRBV2 to TRBJ2-3; D possibly uses TRBD1 or TRBD2 (6 bases each). This CDR3 region has 16 residues. CDR1 SNHLY and CDR2 FYNNEI come from the germline V gene. The V and J ends lost 7 bases and 0 bases respectively, with 17 bases between them. The CDR3 sequence is CASILGGTFSTDTQYF. CDR3 DNA: TGTGCCAGCATCCTAGGGGGGACCTTTAGCACAGATACGCAGTATTTT. Full variable domain (outside the CDR3, taken from reference TRBV2 and TRBJ2-3): EPEVTQTPSHQVTQMGQEVILRCVPISNHLYFYWYRQILGQKVEFLVSFYNNEISEKSEIFDDQFSVERPDGSNFTLKIRSTKLEDSAMYFCASILGGTFSTDTQYFGPGTRLTVL.

The chain has TRBV2 and TRBJ2-1, with D possibly matching TRBD2 (6 bases). Germline-derived CDR1 and CDR2 are SNHLY and FYNNEI. V lost 5 bases to trimming and J lost 4 bases, with 15 bases between them. The CDR3 is 15 amino acids. In nucleotides, the CDR3 is TGTGCCAGCAGTTGGAATCCGGGAGCTTACAATGAGCAGTTCTTC. It encodes CASSWNPGAYNEQFF.

J is TRBJ2-7 and V is TRBV5-6; 10 bases fit TRBD2. V lost 5 bases to trimming and J lost 7 bases; unmatched junction nucleotides: 12. The CDR3 has 15 residues. Per germline, CDR1 SGHDT and CDR2 YYEEEE. In nucleotides, the CDR3 is TGTGCCAGCAGTTCGGCGAGCGGGGGGGCCCGGGAGCAGTACTTC. This encodes CASSSASGGAREQYF.

The chain carries TRBV5-6 and TRBJ2-7; TRBD2 matches at 9 bases. The germline CDR1 and CDR2 sequences are SGHDT and YYEEEE. The J segment lost 5 bases and the V segment lost 1 base, leaving 10 bases of the junction unmatched. This CDR3 contains 16 residues. The CDR3 protein is CASSLMRAGGPNEQYF. The CDR3 DNA is TGTGCCAGCAGCTTGATGCGGGCGGGGGGGCCGAACGAGCAGTACTTC.

This clone was counted only a few times. J is TRBJ1-1 and V is TRBV11-2; weak D call: TRBD1 (6 bases). This CDR3 is built from 16 residues. Germline V lookup: CDR1 SGHAT, CDR2 FQNNGV. V lost 1 base and J lost 3, with 15 bases in between. Here the CDR3 reads CASSLGPLQGDTEAFF. The CDR3 DNA is TGTGCCAGCAGCTTAGGTCCCTTACAGGGCGACACTGAAGCTTTCTTT.

The genes are TRBV30 and TRBJ1-2; D not certain. Germline values: CDR1 GTSNPN, CDR2 SVGIG (reference sequence). Trimming took off 7 bases at V and 4 bases at J, with 16 bases between the two ends. There are 13 residues in the CDR3. CDR3 DNA: TGTGCCTCCTTCTTCAGGATCCGCTATGGCTACACCTTC. Encoded protein: CASFFRIRYGYTF. Complete variable domain (other parts from reference TRBV30 and TRBJ1-2): SQTIHQWPATLVQPVGSPLSLECTVEGTSNPNLYWYRQAAGRGLQLLFYSVGIGQISSEVPQNLSASRPQDRQFILSSKKLLLSDSGFYLCASFFRIRYGYTFGSGTRLTVV.

In DNA, the CDR3 is TGTGCCAGCAGCCAAGAGAGGTTCAGGGCAAACTATGGCTACACCTTC. Its translation is CASSQERFRANYGYTF. The V gene is TRBV4-2, the J gene TRBJ1-2; possibly TRBD1 for D (5 bases). Germline V lookup: CDR1 LGHNA, CDR2 YNFKEQ. The V gene lost 0 bases and the J gene lost 2 bases, with 13 bases spanning the gap. This CDR3 spans 16 amino acids.

This chain connects TRBV5-1 to TRBJ2-5, with 10 bases matching TRBD1. Germline assignment: CDR1 SGHRS and CDR2 YFSETQ. V gave up 4 bases and J gave up 1 base; unmatched junction bases: 4. The CDR3 is made up of 15 amino acids. This CDR3 reads CASSGTGAPQETQYF. The CDR3 DNA is TGCGCCAGCAGCGGGACAGGGGCCCCCCAAGAGACCCAGTACTTC.

The V call is TRBV23-1, the J call TRBJ2-7, with 8 bases fitting TRBD1. TRBV23-1 is treated as an ORF (open reading frame) with a function not yet certain. The CDR3 extends over 15 amino acids. With V trimmed by 0 bases and J by 3 bases, 4 bases remained unmatched. This CDR3 reads CASSQSVDRGYEQYF. The CDR3 DNA reads TGCGCCAGCAGTCAATCAGTCGACAGGGGCTACGAGCAGTACTTC.

This chain links TRBV6-1 with TRBJ1-1; D is possibly TRBD1 (5 bases). CDR3 length equals 14 residues. Trimming shortened V by 7 bases and J by 5 bases, and 17 bases separated the two germline ends. CDR1 and CDR2 (germline): MNHNS, SASEGT. CDR3 sequence: CASNYRIPGTEAFF. In nucleotides, the CDR3 is TGTGCCAGCAACTACAGGATCCCCGGGACTGAAGCTTTCTTT.

This chain uses TRBV19 with TRBJ2-7; 10 bases line up with TRBD2. The CDR3 length is 16 residues. Germline-derived CDR1 and CDR2 are LNHDA and SQIVND (reference sequence). Germline trimming cut 8 bases from V and 0 bases from J; bases unmatched to any gene: 10. CDR3 DNA: TGTGCCAGTCAAAGTTGGGCTAGCGGGGGCTCCTACGAGCAGTACTTC. Its protein is CASQSWASGGSYEQYF.